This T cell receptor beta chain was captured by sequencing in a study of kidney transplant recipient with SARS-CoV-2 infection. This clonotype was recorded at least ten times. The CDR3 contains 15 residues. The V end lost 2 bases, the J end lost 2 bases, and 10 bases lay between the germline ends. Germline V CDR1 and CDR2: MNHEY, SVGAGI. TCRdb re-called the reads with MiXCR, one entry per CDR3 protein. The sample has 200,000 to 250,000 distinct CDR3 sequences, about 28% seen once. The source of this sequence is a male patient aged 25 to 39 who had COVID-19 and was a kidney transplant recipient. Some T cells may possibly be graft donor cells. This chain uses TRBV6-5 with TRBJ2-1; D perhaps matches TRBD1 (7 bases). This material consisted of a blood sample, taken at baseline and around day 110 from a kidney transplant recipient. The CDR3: CASSYGGTAYNEQFF. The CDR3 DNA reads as TGTGCCAGCAGTTACGGCGGGACAGCCTACAATGAGCAGTTCTTC.